The T cell receptor (beta chain) described here comes from a study of blood T cell repertoires in COVID-19. Whole-study context: In each case, the material was cDNA or gDNA derived from T cells, B-cell-depleted T cells, or PBMCs.

Germline trimming cut 9 bases from V and 8 bases from J; bases unmatched to any gene: 5. CDR1 and CDR2 from the germline V gene are MNHEY and SMNVEV (reference sequence). The CDR3 spans 13 residues. Per the authors' pipeline: Reference gene primer amplification gave estimated nucleated cell counts. Profiling relied on immunoSEQ multiplex PCR, and the TCRdb table lists in-frame clones only, not all of them. From that table come the V and J calls and clone size; the DNA was used to work out D and trimming. The sample lists some 100,000 clones; approximately 90% were seen once. V usage is TRBV27 and J usage is TRBJ1-6; 9 bases map to TRBD1. The sample comprised peripheral blood. The sequence was obtained from a woman older than 75 with active COVID-19. CDR3 residues: CASTGTGHSPLHF. As DNA, the CDR3 is TGTGCCAGTACCGGGACAGGGCATTCACCCCTCCACTTT.